This T cell receptor beta chain was sequenced during a study of early T cells in non-severe SARS-CoV-2 infection. Study background: Unsorted whole blood bulk RNA was sequenced, with unpaired chains.

Unique molecular identifier tags were affixed to discrete cDNA molecules. TCRdb itself ran the 5' RACE reads through MiXCR, one entry per CDR3 protein. The sample records approximately 70,000 distinct CDR3 sequences, around 13% being singletons. The CDR3 contains 15 residues. Trimming took off 2 bases at V and 0 bases at J, with 10 bases between the two ends. In germline, CDR1 is SGHTA, CDR2 FQGNSA. As concerns this clonotype: Its antigen is still unknown.

Findings of the study overall: The study's VDJdb matching favored anti-spike CD8 responses and missed private and CD4 specificities.

This sequence originates from an adult who was a healthcare worker with PCR-confirmed SARS-CoV-2 infection or an uninfected control (not recorded which). Material: whole blood. The V and J genes are TRBV7-2 and TRBJ1-1; a weak D match, TRBD1 (6 bases). The CDR3 nucleotides read TGTGCCAGCAGCTTACCCAGGGGCATGAACACTGAAGCTTTCTTT. It codes for CASSLPRGMNTEAFF. Together with reference TRBV7-2 and TRBJ1-1, the CDR3 gives the full variable domain: GAGVSQSPSNKVTEKGKDVELRCDPISGHTALYWYRQSLGQGLEFLIYFQGNSAPDKSGLPSDRFSAERTGGSVSTLTIQRTQQEDSAVYLCASSLPRGMNTEAFFGQGTRLTVV.